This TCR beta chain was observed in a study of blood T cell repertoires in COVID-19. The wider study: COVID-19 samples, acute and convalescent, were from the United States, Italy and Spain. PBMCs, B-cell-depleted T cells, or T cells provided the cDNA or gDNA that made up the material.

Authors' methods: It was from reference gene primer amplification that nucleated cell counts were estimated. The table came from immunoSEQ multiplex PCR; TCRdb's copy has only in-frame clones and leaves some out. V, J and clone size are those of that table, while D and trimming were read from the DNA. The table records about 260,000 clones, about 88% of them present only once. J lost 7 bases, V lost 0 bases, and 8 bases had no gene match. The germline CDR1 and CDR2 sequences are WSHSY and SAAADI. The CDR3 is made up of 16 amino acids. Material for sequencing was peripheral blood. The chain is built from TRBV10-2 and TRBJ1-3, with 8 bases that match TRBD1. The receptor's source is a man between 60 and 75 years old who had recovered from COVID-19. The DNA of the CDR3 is TGCGCCAGCAGTGAGTCGTCAGGGGGCGGTGACAACACCATATATTTT. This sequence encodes CASSESSGGGDNTIYF.